This TCR beta chain stems from a study of blood T cell repertoires in COVID-19. Across the whole study: PBMCs, B-cell-depleted T cells, or T cells were the source of the cDNA or gDNA that made up the material.

In the source study's methods: Estimated nucleated cell counts came from reference gene primer amplification. Data came from immunoSEQ multiplex PCR; TCRdb stores just in-frame clones and leaves some out. The V and J calls and clone size are taken from that table; D and trimming were inferred from the DNA. Of under 250,000 clones listed, 80% to 90% are singletons. The trim removed 3 bases at V and 5 bases at J, leaving 3 bases unmatched. The CDR3 has 14 amino acids. Per the germline V gene, CDR1 is LGHNA and CDR2 is YNFKEQ. Sequencing used PBMCs or T cells enriched from blood (not recorded which). The gene calls are TRBV4-2 and TRBJ2-5, with 10 bases lining up with TRBD2. The origin of this receptor is a man in his forties who had recovered from COVID-19. The chain's CDR3 is CASSHSGRLETQYF. In DNA, the CDR3 is TGTGCCAGCAGCCATAGCGGGAGGCTGGAGACCCAGTACTTC.